This is a list of T cell receptor beta chains from one sample in a study of cytomegalovirus exposure and HLA in healthy donors. Using immunoSEQ multiplex PCR, the repertoire was profiled, and TCRdb retains in-frame clones only, with some absent. This sample's clone table lists approximately 70,000 clones. The sample taken for sequencing was PBMCs. Every receptor here comes from a female donor in good health and CMV-seropositive. The CDR3 runs from the conserved cysteine through the conserved F or W. The D gene is left open where the match is weak.

V	J	D	DNA	CDR3
TRBV5-4	TRBJ2-2	TRBD1	TGTGCCAGCACCCCGACAGGGACGAACACCGGGGAGCTGTTTTTT	CASTPTGTNTGELFF
TRBV5-1	TRBJ2-7	TRBD2	TGCGCCAGCAGCGAAATAGCGGGAGGGAACTACGAGCAGTACTTC	CASSEIAGGNYEQYF
TRBV6-5	TRBJ2-3	TRBD2	TGTGCCAGCAGTTCCCAACTAGCGGGAGGAGTAGATACGCAGTATTTT	CASSSQLAGGVDTQYF
TRBV6-5	TRBJ2-7	-	TGTGCCAGCAGCCATCCAGGGGGGACCTACGAGCAGTACTTC	CASSHPGGTYEQYF
TRBV4-3	TRBJ2-3	TRBD1	TGCGCCAGCAGCCGAGGACAGGGTTTTCAGGGTACGCAGTATTTT	CASSRGQGFQGTQYF
TRBV7-2	TRBJ2-5	TRBD2	TGTGCCAGCAGCACCAGGGGACTAGTGGCCGAGGGGCCCCAGTACTTC	CASSTRGLVAEGPQYF
TRBV7-6	TRBJ2-7	TRBD1	TGTGCCAGCAGCTTAGGAGGGACAGGATCCTACGAGCAGTACTTC	CASSLGGTGSYEQYF
TRBV10-3	TRBJ2-5	TRBD2	TGTGCCATCACGTCCGGGACTAGCGGTGAGCAGTACTTC	CAITSGTSGEQYF
TRBV18	TRBJ1-1	-	TGTGCCAGCTCACCCGGAGCTACTGACACTGAAGCTTTCTTT	CASSPGATDTEAFF
TRBV5-1	TRBJ2-5	-	TGCGCCAGCAGCTACTCGGGGGTACAAGAGACCCAGTACTTC	CASSYSGVQETQYF
TRBV5-1	TRBJ2-3	-	TGCGCCAGCAGCTTGGCGCAGGGCACAGATACGCAGTATTTT	CASSLAQGTDTQYF
TRBV6-5	TRBJ2-2	-	TGTGCCAGCAGTTACGCCGCGCGCGGCACCGGGGAGCTGTTTTTT	CASSYAARGTGELFF
TRBV29-1	TRBJ2-5	-	TGCAGCGTAGAGAGAGAGACCCAGTACTTC	CSVERETQYF
TRBV7-2	TRBJ2-7	TRBD1	TGTGCCAGCAGCTTAGTAGCCACAGGGGGCGCCGACTACGAGCAGTACTTC	CASSLVATGGADYEQYF
TRBV18	TRBJ2-7	TRBD2	TGTGCCAGCTCACTGACTAGCGGGAGGGCCGGAGTTAAGACCGAGCAGTACTTC	CASSLTSGRAGVKTEQYF
TRBV4-2	TRBJ2-7	-	TGTGCCAGCAGCCAAGAGTCCGGGAGTGCCCACGAGCAGTACTTC	CASSQESGSAHEQYF
TRBV4-1	TRBJ1-6	-	TGCGCCAGCAGCCAGTGGCAGGGGAATTCACCCCTCCACTTT	CASSQWQGNSPLHF
TRBV6-5	TRBJ1-5	-	TGTGCCAGCAGTGGGGGACATACCCAGCCCCAGCATTTT	CASSGGHTQPQHF
TRBV7-2	TRBJ2-7	-	TGTGCCAGCAGCTTAGGAGCCTACGAGCAGTACTTC	CASSLGAYEQYF
TRBV7-9	TRBJ2-1	-	TGTGCCAGCAGCTTAGTTAGACAGCCCTTCATTTTCTACAATGAGCAGTTCTTC	CASSLVRQPFIFYNEQFF
TRBV6-1	TRBJ2-7	TRBD2	TGTGCCAGCAGATTGGGGAGGGCCTACGAGCAGTACTTC	CASRLGRAYEQYF